This TCR beta chain was retrieved from a study of shared clonotypes between healthy human individuals. The wider study: A donor's plate count was three for CD4 naive and three for CD4 memory; CD8 naive had two and CD8 memory one. Study-wide results and caveats: Non-shared clonotypes had lower generation probabilities than clonotypes shared by all four sorted-subset donors.

Of note for this clone: Its target is not known.

The CDR3 loop spans 15 amino acids. Repertoires were generated with immunoSEQ multiplex PCR, while TCRdb's copy carries only in-frame clones and drops some. The sample carries some 1,100,000 clones, more than 75% recorded once. Sequencing was carried out using memory CD4+ T cells from PBMCs. The subset here: CD45RA-negative fraction. This TCR was recovered from a man aged 18 to 29 in good health. Some clones in this sample may be carry-over from other donors' samples. The chain employs TRBV21-1 and TRBJ2-2. TRBV21-1 is classified as a pseudogene. The CDR3 region is CASSKRVQRGGELFF. As DNA, the CDR3 is TGTGCCAGCAGCAAAAGGGTCCAGAGGGGCGGGGAGCTGTTTTTT.